This TCR beta chain was found in a study of T cell responses to AZD1222 COVID-19 vaccine. Libraries were prepared by immunoSEQ multiplex PCR; TCRdb keeps only in-frame clonotypes and omits some of them. The sample includes tens of thousands of clones, approximately 89% of them seen just once. Second doses at about 4 or about 12 weeks were pooled. The receptor's source is an adult who received the AZD1222 COVID-19 vaccine. The sample in question was peripheral blood, obtained 28 days after the second AZD1222 dose.

DNA of the CDR3: TGTGCCAGCAGCTTAGCGCCCAGGGGGCCGAATGAGCAGTTCTTC. This encodes CASSLAPRGPNEQFF. The chain recombines TRBV7-9 with TRBJ2-1; 8 bases line up with TRBD1. V shed 0 bases, J shed 7 bases, and the junction held 5 bases outside the gene matches. The CDR3 sequence is 15 residues long. The germline V gene has CDR1 SEHNR and CDR2 FQNEAQ (reference sequence).